The 25 T cell receptor beta chains below all came from one sample that was sequenced in a study of T cell repertoires in aging, cancer and after chemotherapy. Multiplex touch-down PCR with TRB-A/B primers amplified rearranged V-D-J TRB sequences. MiXCR, run by TCRdb on the multiplex PCR reads, gives a single entry per CDR3 protein. The table has 2,000 or so distinct CDR3 sequences, roughly 23% seen once. TCR beta rearrangements were amplified from peripheral blood genomic DNA. The specimen was blood. Receptor source: a human donor with a solid tumor.

The chain has TRBV7-6 and TRBJ2-2, with 14 bases matching TRBD2. Germline V gives CDR1 SGHVS, CDR2 FNYEAQ. The CDR3 is made up of 18 amino acids. J lost 0 bases, V lost 5 bases, and 5 bases had no gene match. CDR3 DNA: TGTGCCAGCAGCCGGGGACTAGCGGGAGCGGCGAACACCGGGGAGCTGTTTTTT. Protein product: CASSRGLAGAANTGELFF.

This clonotype rates as medium-sized. V is TRBV20-1 and J is TRBJ2-1, with TRBD2 matching over 10 bases. The CDR3 contains 16 residues. The J segment lost 5 bases and the V segment lost 0 bases, leaving 7 bases of the junction unmatched. Looked up from germline, CDR1 is DFQATT and CDR2 is SNEGSKA (reference sequence). CDR3 in amino acids: CSARDPRTSGDNEQFF. The CDR3 DNA is TGCAGTGCTAGAGATCCCCGGACTAGCGGAGACAATGAGCAGTTCTTC.

This clonotype is deemed medium-sized. V usage is TRBV15 and J usage is TRBJ1-4; D unclear. Germline assignment: CDR1 LNHNV and CDR2 YYDKDF (reference sequence). The CDR3 runs to 15 residues. V lost 0 bases to trimming and J lost 8 bases, with 13 bases between them. Here the CDR3 reads CATSRDRGVREKLFF. The CDR3 DNA reads as TGTGCCACCAGCAGAGATCGCGGGGTGAGGGAAAAACTGTTTTTT.

The V gene is TRBV11-2, the J gene TRBJ1-3, with TRBD1 as a possible D gene (6 bases). V was trimmed by 5 bases and J by 5 bases, leaving 19 bases between them. Germline V gene sequence: CDR1 SGHAT, CDR2 FQNNGV. The CDR3 loop spans 16 amino acids. The CDR3 nucleotides are TGTGCCAGCAGCAACCCTTACAGGGAAAGAAGAAACACCATATATTTT. Its translation is CASSNPYRERRNTIYF. Full variable domain (remainder filled in from reference TRBV11-2 and TRBJ1-3): EAGVAQSPRYKIIEKRQSVAFWCNPISGHATLYWYQQILGQGPKLLIQFQNNGVVDDSQLPKDRFSAERLKGVDSTLKIQPAKLEDSAVYLCASSNPYRERRNTIYFGEGSWLTVV.

The chain carries TRBV7-2 and TRBJ2-3, with 12 bases matching TRBD2. Germline lookup yields CDR1 SGHTA and CDR2 FQGNSA. This CDR3 has 20 residues. Losses at the gene ends were 4 bases for V and 0 bases for J; bases not matched to a gene: 14. Written as DNA, the CDR3 is TGTGCCAGCAGCTCCGGGGGAGGGACTAGCGGGTTTCGTAGCACAGATACGCAGTATTTT. Its translation is CASSSGGGTSGFRSTDTQYF.

By sample fraction, this clonotype is medium-sized. The rearrangement joins TRBV18 to TRBJ1-4; D gene unclear. The CDR3 has 13 residues. CDR1 and CDR2 (germline): KGHSH, LQKENI. The ends were cut back, 8 bases at V and 7 bases at J, with 14 bases in the middle. The CDR3 region is CASPRVPGEKLFF. DNA of the CDR3: TGTGCCAGCCCGAGGGTCCCGGGTGAAAAACTGTTTTTT.

This clonotype occurred a few times. CDR3 in DNA: TGTGCCAGCAGCTTTGCGAGAAATCTCGCGGGTGAGCAGTTCTTC. Its protein product is CASSFARNLAGEQFF. The chain recombines TRBV7-2 with TRBJ2-1; D may be TRBD2 (5 bases). The CDR3 extends over 15 amino acids. The germline V gene has CDR1 SGHTA and CDR2 FQGNSA. V dropped 3 bases and J dropped 9 bases, with 18 bases sitting between them.

V gene TRBV5-1 combines with J gene TRBJ2-1; 7 nucleotides match TRBD2. V lost 4 bases to trimming and J lost 6 bases; unmatched junction nucleotides: 13. CDR3 length: 16 residues. Germline assignment: CDR1 SGHRS and CDR2 YFSETQ. CDR3 nucleotide sequence: TGCGCCAGCAGCCGATCCATAGCGGGTAAACTCAATGAGCAGTTCTTC. Its translation is CASSRSIAGKLNEQFF.

The J gene is TRBJ1-5, the V gene TRBV20-1, with D unresolved. CDR3 length equals 14 residues. Germline V CDR1 and CDR2: DFQATT, SNEGSKA (reference sequence). Trimming took off 1 base at V and 4 bases at J, with 11 bases between the two ends. The CDR3 reads CSARASIANQPQHF. As DNA, the CDR3 is TGCAGTGCTAGAGCTTCTATAGCAAATCAGCCCCAGCATTTT.

CDR3 in DNA: TGCAGTGCTACGCCGGGACAGGGGAACACTGAAGCTTTCTTT. This encodes CSATPGQGNTEAFF. The chain combines TRBV20-1 with TRBJ1-1, with TRBD1 identical over 9 bases. The junction had 4 bases not matched to a gene; V was cut back by 4 bases and J by 1 base. The germline V gene encodes CDR1 DFQATT and CDR2 SNEGSKA (reference sequence). The CDR3 length is 14 residues.

This clonotype is termed medium-sized. The chain employs TRBV6-6 and TRBJ2-7; D might be TRBD1 or TRBD2, each matching 5 bases. The germline V gene encodes CDR1 MNHNY and CDR2 SVGAGI (reference sequence). CDR3 length: 13 amino acids. The V and J ends lost 4 bases and 4 bases respectively, with 11 bases between them. The chain's CDR3 is CASSWTGGYEQYF. The CDR3 DNA sequence: TGTGCCAGCAGTTGGACTGGGGGATACGAGCAGTACTTC.

The J gene is TRBJ2-1, the V gene TRBV5-1; TRBD2 matches 9 bases. Unmatched junction bases numbered 10, after V lost 6 bases and J lost 3 bases. The CDR3 sequence is 16 residues long. Germline CDR1 and CDR2: SGHRS and YFSETQ. The CDR3 reads CASTQRAGGLYNEQFF. The CDR3, as DNA: TGCGCCAGCACGCAACGCGCGGGGGGGCTCTACAATGAGCAGTTCTTC. Based on the CDR3 plus reference TRBV5-1 and TRBJ2-1, the full variable domain is KAGVTQTPRYLIKTRGQQVTLSCSPISGHRSVSWYQQTPGQGLQFLFEYFSETQRNKGNFPGRFSGRQFSNSRSEMNVSTLELGDSALYLCASTQRAGGLYNEQFFGPGTRLTVL.

This clonotype is labeled as medium-sized. The chain links TRBV12-3 or TRBV12-4 to TRBJ2-7; 7 nucleotides match TRBD2. V trimming: 2 bases; J trimming: 5 bases; junction bases outside the gene matches: 15. CDR3 size: 17 residues. The CDR3 is CASSLIHGGSGSDEQYF. CDR3 DNA sequence: TGTGCCAGCAGTTTAATTCACGGCGGTAGCGGGTCGGACGAGCAGTACTTC.

The chain uses TRBV4-2 and TRBJ2-1; a weak D match, TRBD2 (7 bases). V shed 0 bases and J shed 3 bases, with 12 bases lying between them. From germline, CDR1 is LGHNA and CDR2 YNFKEQ. CDR3 length equals 16 residues. The CDR3 spells CASSQDRGGGYNEQFF. CDR3 DNA: TGTGCCAGCAGCCAAGATAGAGGGGGGGGCTACAATGAGCAGTTCTTC.

The J gene is TRBJ2-1, the V gene TRBV20-1, with TRBD2 as a possible D gene (5 bases). Trimming left V 0 bases short and J 1 base short, with 10 bases between. This CDR3 comprises 15 residues. Germline V gene lookup returns CDR1 DFQATT and CDR2 SNEGSKA (reference sequence). CDR3 protein: CSAREEEWSYNEQFF. The DNA of the CDR3 is TGCAGTGCTAGAGAGGAGGAATGGTCCTACAATGAGCAGTTCTTC.

The chain carries TRBV28 and TRBJ2-7; D remains unclear. CDR3 size: 14 residues. Germline assignment: CDR1 MDHEN and CDR2 SYDVKM. Trimming took 1 base from V and 4 from J, leaving 11 bases between them. Here the CDR3 reads CASSLYGVGYEQYF. The CDR3 nucleotides are TGTGCCAGCAGTTTATATGGGGTTGGGTACGAGCAGTACTTC.

By share, this clonotype ranks as medium-sized. The chain employs TRBV11-1 and TRBJ2-5; 8 bases align to TRBD1. The V segment lost 4 bases and the J segment 5 bases; nucleotides outside the gene matches: 6. CDR3 length: 14 residues. Germline CDR1 and CDR2: SGHAT and FQDESV (reference sequence). The CDR3 loop reads CASSSRTGWETQYF. CDR3 sequence (DNA): TGTGCCAGCAGCTCAAGGACAGGGTGGGAGACCCAGTACTTC.

V usage is TRBV20-1 and J usage is TRBJ2-7, with TRBD2 matching 12 bases. The CDR3 loop spans 14 amino acids. Germline lookup yields CDR1 DFQATT and CDR2 SNEGSKA (reference sequence). After removal of 2 bases from V and 6 bases from J, the junction contained 5 bases not matched to a gene. DNA for the CDR3: TGCAGTGCTAGACTAGCGGGAGGGCCCTCCGAGCAGTACTTC. Its translation is CSARLAGGPSEQYF.

This clonotype was seen a handful of times. The chain recombines TRBV13 with TRBJ2-7; the D gene is possibly TRBD2 (5 bases). V was clipped by 6 bases and J by 4 bases, with 22 bases between them. Germline CDR1 PRHDT, CDR2 FYEKMQ (reference sequence). This CDR3 comprises 16 residues. As DNA, the CDR3 is TGTGCCAGCAGGGGTTCGGGGATCAGTGCTAGTTACGAGCAGTACTTC. As protein: CASRGSGISASYEQYF.

This clonotype is labeled medium-sized. The chain carries TRBV12-5 and TRBJ1-1; no definite D call. Germline CDR1 reads LGHNT; CDR2 reads FRNRAP. The V gene lost 4 bases and the J gene lost 0 bases, with 9 bases spanning the gap. CDR3 length equals 14 residues. This CDR3 reads CASGSSTLNTEAFF. The CDR3 DNA follows: TGTGCTAGTGGTTCGTCCACACTGAACACTGAAGCTTTCTTT.

This clonotype occurred a few times. This chain uses TRBV12-5 with TRBJ1-1; 9 bases line up with TRBD1. Germline V gives CDR1 LGHNT, CDR2 FRNRAP. This CDR3 region has 14 residues. Trimming removed 4 bases from V and 5 bases from J; junction bases left unmatched: 5. Here the CDR3 reads CASGSTGGTTEAFF. The CDR3 DNA sequence: TGTGCTAGTGGTTCAACAGGGGGCACGACTGAAGCTTTCTTT.

In its sample, this clonotype was seen a few times. CDR3 coding DNA: TGTGCCAGCTCACCAGAGACAGGGAGACAGCCCCAGCATTTT. Translating gives CASSPETGRQPQHF. V and J are TRBV18 and TRBJ1-5; 7 bases are shared with TRBD1. The CDR3 extends over 14 amino acids. V lost 2 bases to trimming and J lost 7 bases; unmatched junction nucleotides: 5. Germline CDR1 reads KGHSH; CDR2 reads LQKENI.

The rearrangement joins TRBV4-3 to TRBJ1-6; 9 bases fit TRBD1. This CDR3 is 14 amino acids long. The germline CDR1 and CDR2 sequences are LGHNA and YSLEER. The V segment lost 4 bases and the J segment 6 bases; nucleotides outside the gene matches: 1. The CDR3 DNA reads TGCGCCAGCAGCCTGGGACAGGGTAATTCACCCCTCCACTTT. Protein: CASSLGQGNSPLHF.

This clonotype was seen more than once but under ten times. V is TRBV25-1 and J is TRBJ2-1, with TRBD2 as a possible D gene (7 bases). V was pared by 2 bases and J by 7 bases, with 18 bases between. Per germline, CDR1 MGHDK and CDR2 SYGVNS. The CDR3 loop spans 16 amino acids. The CDR3 DNA is TGTGCCAGCAGTGAACCCAGGGGAGGGCCGGTAAATGAGCAGTTCTTC. Its protein product is CASSEPRGGPVNEQFF.

The chain joins TRBV12-3 or TRBV12-4 to TRBJ2-1, with TRBD2 matching over 7 bases. The CDR3 consists of 16 residues. V was clipped by 4 bases and J by 7 bases; unmatched bases: 13. CDR3 sequence reads: CASSYNPGGWRNEQFF. The CDR3 nucleotides are TGTGCCAGCAGTTACAATCCGGGAGGTTGGAGGAATGAGCAGTTCTTC.